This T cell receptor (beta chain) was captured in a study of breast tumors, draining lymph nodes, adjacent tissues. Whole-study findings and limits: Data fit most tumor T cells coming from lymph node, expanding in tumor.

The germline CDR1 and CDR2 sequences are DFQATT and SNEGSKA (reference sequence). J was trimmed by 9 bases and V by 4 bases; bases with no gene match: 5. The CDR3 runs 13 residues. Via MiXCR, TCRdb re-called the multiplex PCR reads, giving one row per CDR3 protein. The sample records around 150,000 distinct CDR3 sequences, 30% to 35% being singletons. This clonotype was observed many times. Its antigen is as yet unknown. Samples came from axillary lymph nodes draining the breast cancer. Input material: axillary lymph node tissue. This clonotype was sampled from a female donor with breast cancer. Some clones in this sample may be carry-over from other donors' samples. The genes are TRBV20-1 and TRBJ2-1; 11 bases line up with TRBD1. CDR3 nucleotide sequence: TGCAGTGCTACGGACAGGGGGCTTGGTGAGCAGTTCTTC. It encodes CSATDRGLGEQFF.